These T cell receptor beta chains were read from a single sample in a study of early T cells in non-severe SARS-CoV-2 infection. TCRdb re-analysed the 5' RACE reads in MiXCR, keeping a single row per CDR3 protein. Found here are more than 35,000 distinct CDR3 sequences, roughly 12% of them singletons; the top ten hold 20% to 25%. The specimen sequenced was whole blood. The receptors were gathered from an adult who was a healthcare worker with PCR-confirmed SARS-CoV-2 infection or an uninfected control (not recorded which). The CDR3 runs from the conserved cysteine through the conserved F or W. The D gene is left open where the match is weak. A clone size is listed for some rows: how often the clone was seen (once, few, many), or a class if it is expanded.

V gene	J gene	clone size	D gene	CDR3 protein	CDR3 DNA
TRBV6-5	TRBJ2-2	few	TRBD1	CASRGQDPPYGELFF	TGTGCCAGCAGGGGACAGGACCCGCCGTATGGGGAGCTGTTTTTT
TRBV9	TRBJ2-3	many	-	CASSATYWTRTDTQYF	TGTGCCAGCAGCGCTACATACTGGACACGCACAGATACGCAGTATTTT
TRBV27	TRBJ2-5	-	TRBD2	CASSSAGGWETQYF	TGTGCCAGCAGTTCAGCGGGAGGTTGGGAGACCCAGTACTTC
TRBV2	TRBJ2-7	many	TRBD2	CASRASTSGRKNEQYF	TGTGCCAGCAGGGCCTCGACTAGCGGGAGGAAAAACGAGCAGTACTTC
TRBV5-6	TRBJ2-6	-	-	CASSFPSGANVLTF	TGTGCCAGCAGCTTTCCATCTGGGGCCAACGTCCTGACTTTC
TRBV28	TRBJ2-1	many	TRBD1	CASRTPGQGFGEQFF	TGTGCCAGCAGAACACCGGGACAGGGCTTCGGTGAGCAGTTCTTC
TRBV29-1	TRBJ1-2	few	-	CSAGQLTPYGYTF	TGCAGCGCCGGTCAACTCACCCCCTATGGCTACACCTTC
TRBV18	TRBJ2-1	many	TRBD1	CASSPTRDSNEQFF	TGTGCCAGCTCACCAACCCGGGACAGCAATGAGCAGTTCTTC
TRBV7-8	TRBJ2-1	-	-	CASSTMINEQFF	TGTGCCAGCAGCACCATGATCAATGAGCAGTTCTTC
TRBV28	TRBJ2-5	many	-	CASSQIAEETQYF	TGTGCCAGCAGTCAGATAGCGGAGGAGACCCAGTACTTC
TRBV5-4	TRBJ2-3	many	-	CASSLKAPMADTQYF	TGTGCCAGCAGCTTGAAAGCCCCTATGGCAGATACGCAGTATTTT
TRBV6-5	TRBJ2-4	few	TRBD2	CASSVLAGLAKNIQYF	TGTGCCAGCAGCGTACTAGCGGGGCTAGCCAAAAACATTCAGTACTTC
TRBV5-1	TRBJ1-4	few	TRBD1	CASSLVGQGLADEKLFF	TGCGCCAGCAGCTTGGTAGGACAGGGGCTAGCTGATGAAAAACTGTTTTTT
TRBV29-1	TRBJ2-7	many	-	CSIRPAGTYEQYF	TGCAGCATTCGTCCGGCAGGGACCTACGAGCAGTACTTC
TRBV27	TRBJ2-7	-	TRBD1	CASSHAQGLLYEQYF	TGTGCCAGCAGCCATGCACAGGGGTTATTATACGAGCAGTACTTC
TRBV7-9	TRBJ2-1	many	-	CASTKMYLSEQFF	TGTGCCAGCACCAAAATGTACCTGAGTGAGCAGTTCTTC
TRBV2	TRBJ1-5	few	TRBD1	CASSEDLQRTGNQPQHF	TGTGCCAGCAGTGAAGACCTTCAGAGGACAGGGAATCAGCCCCAGCATTTT
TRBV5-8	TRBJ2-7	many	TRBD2	CASSFPGLAQRYF	TGTGCCAGCAGCTTCCCGGGACTAGCGCAGCGATACTTC
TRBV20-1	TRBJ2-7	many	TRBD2	CSARSLGGTVRSYEQYF	TGCAGTGCTAGGTCGCTGGGGGGGACTGTAAGATCCTACGAGCAGTACTTC
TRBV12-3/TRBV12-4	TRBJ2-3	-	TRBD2	CASSPGLAGTDTQYF	TGTGCCAGCAGTCCTGGACTAGCCGGCACAGATACGCAGTATTTT
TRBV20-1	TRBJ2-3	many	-	CSVRGSSTDTQYF	TGCAGTGTAAGGGGTTCTAGCACAGATACGCAGTATTTT
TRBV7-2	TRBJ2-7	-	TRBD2	CASSLSTSGVGYEQYF	TGTGCCAGCAGTCTGAGCACTAGCGGGGTAGGCTACGAGCAGTACTTC
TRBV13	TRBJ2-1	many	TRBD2	CASSSGTSGSGVWNSYNEQFF	TGTGCCAGCAGCTCCGGGACTAGCGGGAGCGGAGTCTGGAACTCCTACAATGAGCAGTTCTTC
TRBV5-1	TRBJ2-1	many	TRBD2	CASSFRTRTSGKGEQFF	TGCGCCAGCAGCTTTCGTACCAGGACTAGCGGGAAGGGTGAGCAGTTCTTC
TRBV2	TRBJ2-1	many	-	CASNMLRGEQFF	TGTGCCAGCAACATGCTGCGGGGTGAGCAGTTCTTC
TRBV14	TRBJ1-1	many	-	CASSQVSGKRMNTEAFF	TGTGCCAGCAGCCAAGTTTCGGGTAAGAGGATGAACACTGAAGCTTTCTTT
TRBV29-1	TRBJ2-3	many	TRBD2	CSVVASGTYTDTQYF	TGCAGCGTTGTGGCTAGCGGGACGTACACAGATACGCAGTATTTT
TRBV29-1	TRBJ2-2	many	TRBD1	CSVGDRVTGELFF	TGCAGCGTTGGGGACAGAGTCACCGGGGAGCTGTTTTTT
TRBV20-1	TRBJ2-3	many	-	CSARDRGGDTQYF	TGCAGTGCTAGAGATCGAGGGGGAGATACGCAGTATTTT